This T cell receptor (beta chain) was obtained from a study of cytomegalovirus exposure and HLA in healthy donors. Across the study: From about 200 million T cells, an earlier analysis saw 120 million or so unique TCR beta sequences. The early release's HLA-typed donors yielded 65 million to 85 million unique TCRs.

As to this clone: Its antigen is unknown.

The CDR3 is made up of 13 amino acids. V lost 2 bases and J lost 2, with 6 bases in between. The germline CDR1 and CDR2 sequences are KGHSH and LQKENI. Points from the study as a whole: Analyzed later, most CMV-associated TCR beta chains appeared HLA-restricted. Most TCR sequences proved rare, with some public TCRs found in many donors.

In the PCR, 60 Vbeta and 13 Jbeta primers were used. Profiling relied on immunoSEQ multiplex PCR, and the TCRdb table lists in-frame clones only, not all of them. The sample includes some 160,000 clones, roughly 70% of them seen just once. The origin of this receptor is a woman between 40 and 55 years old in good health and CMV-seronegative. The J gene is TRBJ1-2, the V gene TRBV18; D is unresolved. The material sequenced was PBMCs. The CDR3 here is CASSPDYNYGYTF. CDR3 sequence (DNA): TGTGCCAGCTCACCAGACTACAACTATGGCTACACCTTC.